A single sample is the source of the 6 T cell receptor beta chains below, sequenced in a study of CD8 T cells in ankylosing spondylitis. Notes on the study in general: A TCR beta motif of about 8 highly homologous variants seemed to mark ankylosing spondylitis blood.

The antigens for these receptors are not known. TCRdb reprocessed the 5' RACE reads via MiXCR and lists one record per CDR3 protein. The table shows more than 400,000 distinct CDR3 sequences, with approximately 5% occurring only once. Sequenced: blood, either unsorted or a sorted T cell fraction (not recorded which). The receptors shown here come from a male donor with ankylosing spondylitis.

This clonotype came up many times. This chain connects TRBV5-1 to TRBJ2-7; TRBD1 matches at 8 bases. V lost 4 bases, J lost 3 bases, and 9 bases stayed unmatched. The germline gives CDR1 SGHRS, CDR2 YFSETQ. This CDR3 has 15 amino acids. In DNA form, the CDR3 reads TGCGCCAGCAGCGTGGCAGGGGGCAGGGACTACGAGCAGTACTTC. Translating it yields CASSVAGGRDYEQYF.

This clonotype was picked up many times. The chain employs TRBV20-1 and TRBJ2-1; 9 nucleotides agree with TRBD2. Germline assignment: CDR1 DFQATT and CDR2 SNEGSKA (reference sequence). The V segment lost 5 bases and the J segment 9 bases; nucleotides outside the gene matches: 14. The CDR3 is 15 amino acids. CDR3 nucleotide sequence: TGCAGTGCTCCCCAGTGGGCTAGCGGGAAGGTTGAGCAGTTCTTC. It is translated as CSAPQWASGKVEQFF.

This clonotype occurred many times. The gene calls are TRBV7-2 and TRBJ2-5; D gene uncertain. The CDR3 spans 11 residues. Germline V lookup: CDR1 SGHTA, CDR2 FQGNSA. The V gene lost 2 bases and the J gene lost 6 bases, with 4 bases spanning the gap. This CDR3 is CASSLRQTQYF. The CDR3 DNA sequence: TGTGCCAGCAGCTTACGCCAGACCCAGTACTTC.

At least ten counts were recorded for this clonotype. The chain links TRBV28 to TRBJ1-4, with D possibly TRBD1 on 6 matching bases. CDR3 length equals 15 residues. Deletions cut 4 bases from V and 3 bases from J, with 12 bases between. Germline V gene lookup returns CDR1 MDHEN and CDR2 SYDVKM. The CDR3 is CASSSYRVANEKLFF. CDR3 in DNA: TGTGCCAGCAGTTCCTACAGGGTTGCTAATGAAAAACTGTTTTTT. The variable domain in full, completed from reference TRBV28 and TRBJ1-4, reads DVKVTQSSRYLVKRTGEKVFLECVQDMDHENMFWYRQDPGLGLRLIYFSYDVKMKEKGDIPEGYSVSREKKERFSLILESASTNQTSMYLCASSSYRVANEKLFFGSGTQLSVL.

This clonotype was counted at least ten times. This chain links TRBV5-1 with TRBJ2-7; D is unresolved. Trimming took 2 bases from V and 3 from J, leaving 12 bases between them. Germline-derived CDR1 and CDR2 are SGHRS and YFSETQ. CDR3 length: 14 residues. The CDR3 protein is CASSFERLYYEQYF. CDR3 coding DNA: TGCGCCAGCAGCTTTGAAAGATTATACTACGAGCAGTACTTC.

This clonotype was seen a handful of times. V gene TRBV20-1 combines with J gene TRBJ2-7; possibly TRBD2 for D (6 bases). Deletions cut 0 bases from V and 0 bases from J, with 12 bases between. Germline V gene sequence: CDR1 DFQATT, CDR2 SNEGSKA (reference sequence). This CDR3 has 15 amino acids. Here the CDR3 reads CSARDPHGGSYEQYF. Here the CDR3 DNA reads TGCAGTGCTAGAGATCCCCACGGGGGCTCCTACGAGCAGTACTTC.